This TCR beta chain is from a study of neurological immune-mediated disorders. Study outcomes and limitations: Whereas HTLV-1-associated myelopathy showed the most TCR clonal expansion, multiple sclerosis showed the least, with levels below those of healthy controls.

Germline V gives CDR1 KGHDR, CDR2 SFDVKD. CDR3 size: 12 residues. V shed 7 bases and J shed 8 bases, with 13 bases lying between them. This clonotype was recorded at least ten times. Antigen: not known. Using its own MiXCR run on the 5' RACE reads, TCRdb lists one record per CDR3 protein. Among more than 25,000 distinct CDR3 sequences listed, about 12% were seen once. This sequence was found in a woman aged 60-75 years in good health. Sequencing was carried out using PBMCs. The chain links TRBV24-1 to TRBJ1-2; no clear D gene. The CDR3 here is CATRPEVGGYTF. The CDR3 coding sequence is TGTGCCACCAGACCTGAAGTGGGAGGCTACACCTTC.